This TCR beta chain was recorded in a study of blood T cell repertoires in COVID-19. Study as a whole: The analysed material was cDNA or gDNA that came from T cells, B-cell-depleted T cells, or PBMCs.

Original data processing: Nucleated cell number was recorded as an estimate derived from reference gene primer amplification. TCRdb keeps only in-frame clones here, not all; method: immunoSEQ multiplex PCR. The D gene and trimming were derived from the DNA, and the V and J assignments and clone size from that table. The table includes over 60,000 clones, more than 90% detected once. Germline V gives CDR1 SGHNT, CDR2 YYREEE (reference sequence). CDR3 length: 16 residues. Trimming took off 4 bases at V and 3 bases at J, with 17 bases between the two ends. This receptor was taken from a woman of 80 years or more with active or convalescent COVID-19. Source material: peripheral blood. The J gene is TRBJ2-1, the V gene TRBV5-4; tentative D call: TRBD1 (6 bases). CDR3 nucleotides: TGTGCCAGCAGCACCCAGGACAGACTCTTCTACAATGAGCAGTTCTTC. Translating gives CASSTQDRLFYNEQFF.